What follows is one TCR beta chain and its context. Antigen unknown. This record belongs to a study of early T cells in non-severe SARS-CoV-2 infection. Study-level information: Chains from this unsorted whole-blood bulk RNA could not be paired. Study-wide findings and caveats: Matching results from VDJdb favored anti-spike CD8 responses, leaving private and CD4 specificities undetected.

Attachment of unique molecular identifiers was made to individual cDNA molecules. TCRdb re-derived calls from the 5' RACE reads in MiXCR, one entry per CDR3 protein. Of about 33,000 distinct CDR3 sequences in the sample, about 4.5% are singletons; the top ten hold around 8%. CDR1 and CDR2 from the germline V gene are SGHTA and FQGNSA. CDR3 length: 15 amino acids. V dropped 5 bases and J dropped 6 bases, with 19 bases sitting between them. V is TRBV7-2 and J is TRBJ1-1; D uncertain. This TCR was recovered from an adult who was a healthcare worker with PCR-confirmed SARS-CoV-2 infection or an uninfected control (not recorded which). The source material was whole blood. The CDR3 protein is CASSPSVYPNAEAFF. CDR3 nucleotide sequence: TGTGCCAGCAGCCCTAGTGTGTACCCCAACGCTGAAGCTTTCTTT.